This entry lists 14 T cell receptor beta chains sequenced from one sample in a study of CD8+ T cells in alopecia areata. Treatment in this sample: oral pan-JAK inhibitor, 5-10 mg twice daily. Following RNA extraction, reverse transcription yielded cDNA that acted as the sequencing template. Sequencing was performed with immunoSEQ multiplex PCR; in TCRdb, only in-frame clones are kept and a portion is missing. In the table there are 150,000 to 200,000 clones, approximately 62% of which are singletons. The specimen comprised CD4+ T cells sorted from blood, sampled at week 24, from a patient treated with tofacitinib. The receptors shown here come from a human donor with alopecia areata.

The chain has TRBV2 and TRBJ2-1; D is perhaps TRBD1 (6 bases). This CDR3 contains 14 residues. Per germline, CDR1 SNHLY and CDR2 FYNNEI. Trimming pared 7 bases from V and 5 bases from J, leaving 15 bases between. The CDR3 reads CASKWQGINNEQFF. CDR3 nucleotide sequence: TGTGCCAGCAAGTGGCAGGGGATAAACAATGAGCAGTTCTTC.

This clone was seen only once. This chain uses TRBV29-1 with TRBJ2-5; D is perhaps TRBD2 (7 bases). The CDR3 length is 12 residues. The V and J ends lost 0 bases and 9 bases respectively, with 11 bases between them. The germline V gene encodes CDR1 SQVTM and CDR2 ANQGSEA. CDR3 residues: CSVEDRGASQYF. Here the CDR3 DNA reads TGCAGCGTTGAAGATCGGGGGGCCTCCCAGTACTTC.

This clone was detected a few times. This chain connects TRBV7-2 to TRBJ2-1; D not resolved. The CDR3 has 14 amino acids. The germline V gene encodes CDR1 SGHTA and CDR2 FQGNSA. V was trimmed by 3 bases and J by 4 bases, leaving 10 bases between them. This CDR3 reads CASSLPTSYNEQFF. The DNA of the CDR3 is TGTGCCAGCAGCTTGCCCACCTCTTACAATGAGCAGTTCTTC.

The chain couples TRBV5-1 to TRBJ1-6, with D perhaps matching TRBD1 (6 bases). The V and J ends lost 4 bases and 9 bases respectively, with 14 bases between them. Looked up from germline, CDR1 is SGHRS and CDR2 is YFSETQ. CDR3 size: 14 residues. The CDR3 DNA is TGCGCCAGCAGCAGGCGACAGGATGGTTCACCCCTCCACTTT. Its translation is CASSRRQDGSPLHF.

The rearrangement uses TRBV27 and TRBJ1-2; maybe TRBD1 (5 bases). This CDR3 has 16 amino acids. Trimming left V 6 bases short and J 8 bases short, with 25 bases between. CDR1 and CDR2 from the germline V gene are MNHEY and SMNVEV (reference sequence). The CDR3 DNA sequence: TGTGCCAGCAGCCCCTCAGGGAGGACATCAACGGGGGGCTACACCTTC. Protein: CASSPSGRTSTGGYTF.

This chain links TRBV28 with TRBJ1-5, with D possibly being TRBD1 (5 bases). The V gene's germline CDR1 is MDHEN and CDR2 SYDVKM. Trimming took 3 bases from V and 2 from J, leaving 11 bases between them. The CDR3 totals 15 residues. In nucleotides, the CDR3 is TGTGCCAGCAGTTTGGATCAGGGAGGCAATCAGCCCCAGCATTTT. Protein product: CASSLDQGGNQPQHF.

J is TRBJ1-2 and V is TRBV18, with D unresolved. In germline, CDR1 is KGHSH, CDR2 LQKENI. V lost 4 bases and J lost 11, with 17 bases in between. This CDR3 has 13 residues. The CDR3 DNA follows: TGTGCCAGCTCACGCAATTCGGACGACCCGTACACCTTC. It codes for CASSRNSDDPYTF.

The rearrangement uses TRBV29-1 and TRBJ2-3, with 11 bases lining up with TRBD2. The CDR3 extends over 14 amino acids. CDR1 SQVTM and CDR2 ANQGSEA come from the germline V gene. The trim removed 6 bases at V and 4 bases at J, leaving 6 bases unmatched. For the CDR3, the DNA is TGCAGCGTCCTTAGCGGGGGGGCACCAGATACGCAGTATTTT. Translated: CSVLSGGAPDTQYF.

This chain uses TRBV27 with TRBJ2-1, with D perhaps matching TRBD1 or TRBD2 (5 bases each). The V gene lost 0 bases and the J gene lost 3 bases, with 12 bases spanning the gap. The CDR3 runs 16 residues. Germline V gene sequence: CDR1 MNHEY, CDR2 SMNVEV (reference sequence). The CDR3 region has the DNA TGTGCCAGCAGTTTATCTTCCGGGACCAACTACAATGAGCAGTTCTTC. Translating gives CASSLSSGTNYNEQFF.

The chain employs TRBV6-6 and TRBJ2-7; TRBD1 agrees at 8 bases. The trim removed 4 bases at V and 10 bases at J, leaving 3 bases unmatched. This CDR3 contains 11 residues. Germline assignment: CDR1 MNHNY and CDR2 SVGAGI (reference sequence). The CDR3 region is CASSLGTGQYF. Here the CDR3 DNA reads TGTGCCAGCAGTTTAGGGACAGGACAGTACTTC.

J is TRBJ2-7 and V is TRBV19; D gene uncertain. The CDR3 has 11 residues. CDR1 is LNHDA, CDR2 SQIVND, per germline (reference sequence). Trimming left V 5 bases short and J 5 bases short, with 7 bases between. The CDR3 spells CASSPPHEQYF. CDR3 coding DNA: TGTGCCAGTAGTCCCCCGCACGAGCAGTACTTC.

This clone came up a few times. The genes are TRBV2 and TRBJ2-3; D perhaps matches TRBD2 (5 bases). V lost 0 bases to trimming and J lost 2 bases, with 6 bases between them. This CDR3 has 14 residues. Germline CDR1 reads SNHLY; CDR2 reads FYNNEI. CDR3 coding DNA: TGTGCCAGCAGTGAAGCGGGAGCCACAGATACGCAGTATTTT. Residues: CASSEAGATDTQYF.

The rearrangement uses TRBV13 and TRBJ1-1, with a weak D call TRBD1 (6 bases). Between the trimmed V and J ends, which lost 1 base and 3 bases, there was a span of 9 bases. The germline V gene encodes CDR1 PRHDT and CDR2 FYEKMQ (reference sequence). The CDR3 loop spans 14 amino acids. CDR3 sequence reads: CASSLVQGYTEAFF. CDR3 in DNA: TGTGCCAGCAGCTTAGTCCAGGGGTACACTGAAGCTTTCTTT.

The V call is TRBV29-1, the J call TRBJ2-7, with 8 bases fitting TRBD1. The CDR3 sequence is 13 residues long. Trimming removed 7 bases from V and 5 bases from J; junction bases left unmatched: 10. Germline-derived CDR1 and CDR2 are SQVTM and ANQGSEA. The CDR3: CSATGASVHEQYF. Written as DNA, the CDR3 is TGCAGCGCGACAGGGGCCTCCGTCCACGAGCAGTACTTC.